Presented here are 28 T cell receptor beta chains from one specimen sequenced in a study of cytomegalovirus exposure and HLA in healthy donors (dated by TCRdb to the late 2010s). Libraries were prepared through the immunoSEQ multiplex PCR assay. The multiplex PCR relied on a mix of 60 forward primers for TCR Vbeta segments and 13 reverse primers for TCR Jbeta segments. This is the immuneACCESS table as TCRdb keeps it, with only in-frame sequences that have V and J called. A part of the clones is gone; compared with another copy, unresolved V genes explain less than half, and the rest is unexplained. The sample table holds some 170,000 clones, of which about four fifths were seen once. The ten top clones hold around 4.7% of the sample. The sample taken for sequencing was PBMCs. These receptors were collected from a woman between 18 and 30 years old in good health and CMV-seropositive.

This chain joins TRBV19 and TRBJ1-2; tentative D call: TRBD1 (6 bases). Germline assignment: CDR1 LNHDA and CDR2 SQIVND (reference sequence). The CDR3 covers 14 residues. Trimming took 6 bases from V and 4 from J, leaving 15 bases between them. The CDR3 sequence: CASRTNRVLYGYTF. CDR3 bases: TGTGCCAGTAGGACGAACAGGGTCCTCTATGGCTACACCTTC.

This rearrangement joins TRBV19 to TRBJ2-2, with 8 bases lining up with TRBD1. CDR3 length: 16 amino acids. The germline V gene encodes CDR1 LNHDA and CDR2 SQIVND (reference sequence). The V and J ends lost 0 bases and 4 bases, in that order; junction bases with no gene match: 4. For the CDR3, the DNA is TGTGCCAGTAGTATAGAAGGCAGGGGGCTCACCGGGGAGCTGTTTTTT. Translation gives CASSIEGRGLTGELFF. Complete variable domain (other parts from reference TRBV19 and TRBJ2-2): DGGITQSPKYLFRKEGQNVTLSCEQNLNHDAMYWYRQDPGQGLRLIYYSQIVNDFQKGDIAEGYSVSREKKESFPLTVTSAQKNPTAFYLCASSIEGRGLTGELFFGEGSRLTVL.

The chain has TRBV5-1 and TRBJ2-1; the match to TRBD2 covers 8 bases. V gave up 0 bases and J gave up 4 bases; unmatched junction bases: 6. This CDR3 region has 16 residues. Germline V gene sequence: CDR1 SGHRS, CDR2 YFSETQ. CDR3: CASSLGVAGRYNEQFF. DNA for the CDR3: TGCGCCAGCAGCTTGGGCGTAGCGGGGAGGTACAATGAGCAGTTCTTC.

The gene calls are TRBV7-9 and TRBJ2-1; TRBD2 matches 7 bases. The CDR3 loop spans 15 amino acids. The V gene end was trimmed by 5 bases and the J gene end by 0 bases; junction bases not matched to a gene: 4. CDR1 is SEHNR and CDR2 is FQNEAQ in the germline V gene (reference sequence). The CDR3 sequence: CASSLGGFSYNEQFF. Here the CDR3 DNA reads TGTGCCAGCAGCCTGGGGGGGTTCTCCTACAATGAGCAGTTCTTC.

This clone was seen a few times. The chain recombines TRBV2 with TRBJ1-6; no clear D. The V end lost 4 bases, the J end lost 11 bases, and 12 bases lay between the germline ends. The germline V gene encodes CDR1 SNHLY and CDR2 FYNNEI. The CDR3 totals 13 residues. The CDR3: CASSGSEFPPLHF. The CDR3 DNA reads as TGTGCCAGCAGTGGATCGGAGTTTCCACCCCTCCACTTT.

This clone has only a few counts. The V call is TRBV29-1, the J call TRBJ1-6, with no clear D. In germline, CDR1 is SQVTM, CDR2 ANQGSEA. The CDR3 contains 15 residues. The CDR3: CRTKAGSSYNSPLHF. CDR3 DNA: TGCAGGACCAAAGCAGGAAGCTCCTATAATTCACCCCTCCACTTT.

The J gene is TRBJ1-1, the V gene TRBV2; 11 bases agree with TRBD1. CDR1 is SNHLY, CDR2 FYNNEI, per germline. The CDR3 runs 16 residues. The V segment lost 6 bases and the J segment 2 bases; nucleotides outside the gene matches: 8. CDR3 region: CASRRGQGARNTEAFF. Here the CDR3 DNA reads TGTGCCAGCAGACGCGGACAGGGGGCGCGAAACACTGAAGCTTTCTTT.

V gene TRBV9 combines with J gene TRBJ2-7, with D maybe TRBD1 (6 bases). CDR1 SGDLS and CDR2 YYNGEE come from the germline V gene. The CDR3 has 15 amino acids. Trimming took 3 bases from V and 5 from J, leaving 18 bases between them. This CDR3 reads CASSEGSRGWNEQYF. CDR3 nucleotides: TGTGCCAGCAGCGAGGGGTCCAGGGGTTGGAACGAGCAGTACTTC.

The genes are TRBV14 and TRBJ2-7, with 11 bases matching TRBD1. Losses at the gene ends were 3 bases for V and 2 bases for J; bases not matched to a gene: 3. From germline, CDR1 is SGHDN and CDR2 FVKESK. The CDR3 runs 15 residues. The CDR3 nucleotides are TGTGCCAGCAGCCAGGGGACAGGGGGACCCTACGAGCAGTACTTC. Its translation: CASSQGTGGPYEQYF.

This clone was counted a few times. The gene calls are TRBV2 and TRBJ2-5; 11 bases match TRBD1. With 4 bases clipped from V and 9 bases from J, the junction kept 10 bases outside the gene matches. Germline V gene lookup returns CDR1 SNHLY and CDR2 FYNNEI. The CDR3 contains 15 residues. CDR3 amino acids: CASSGPGTGGLSQYF. The CDR3 region has the DNA TGTGCCAGCAGTGGGCCAGGGACAGGGGGGCTTTCCCAGTACTTC.

This clone was observed a handful of times. This chain uses TRBV5-4 with TRBJ2-3; 8 bases agree with TRBD1. J was trimmed by 6 bases and V by 4 bases; bases with no gene match: 4. CDR3 length: 13 residues. CDR1 is SGHNT and CDR2 is YYREEE in the germline V gene (reference sequence). The CDR3 bases are TGTGCCAGCAGCAAGACAGGGGCTGATACGCAGTATTTT. It is translated as CASSKTGADTQYF.

The V call is TRBV4-2, the J call TRBJ1-3, with D unresolved. The CDR3 spans 14 residues. The germline V and J ends were trimmed by 0 bases and 4 bases, with 7 bases remaining between them. CDR1 LGHNA and CDR2 YNFKEQ come from the germline V gene. CDR3 sequence (DNA): TGTGCCAGCAGCCAAGACCCCGGGGGAAACACCATATATTTT. Residues: CASSQDPGGNTIYF.

This clone was seen just once. The chain has TRBV11-2 and TRBJ1-2, with no clear D. V was shortened by 5 bases and J by 10 bases, with 2 bases between the two germline ends. The length of the CDR3 is 8 residues. Germline CDR1 SGHAT, CDR2 FQNNGV. The CDR3 bases are TGTGCCAGCAGCCTCTACACCTTC. Amino acids: CASSLYTF.

The chain employs TRBV6-6 and TRBJ2-3; 10 bases fit TRBD2. V was pared by 0 bases and J by 4 bases, with 4 bases of the junction left unmatched. Germline-derived CDR1 and CDR2 are MNHNY and SVGAGI (reference sequence). The CDR3 spans 16 residues. In nucleotides, the CDR3 is TGTGCCAGCAGTTACTCACGAAGCGGGGGGGCAGATACGCAGTATTTT. Protein sequence: CASSYSRSGGADTQYF.

The chain is built from TRBV4-3 and TRBJ2-5; perhaps TRBD1 as D (6 bases). The DNA end favors TRBJ2-7, so the J call may be wrong. Germline V gives CDR1 LGHNA, CDR2 YSLEER. The length of the CDR3 is 14 residues. DNA of the CDR3: TGCGCCAGCAGCCAAGATCTCGAGGGGGTCGAGCAGTACTTC. Protein product: CASSQDLEGVEQYF.

The rearrangement uses TRBV6-1 and TRBJ1-1; 7 bases agree with TRBD1. The germline V gene encodes CDR1 MNHNS and CDR2 SASEGT. This CDR3 contains 13 residues. After removal of 4 bases from V and 11 bases from J, the junction contained 10 bases not matched to a gene. The DNA for the CDR3 is TGTGCCAGCAGTGCTACCACTACAGGGGACGCTTTCTTT. Protein: CASSATTTGDAFF.

This chain links TRBV12-5 with TRBJ2-3; no definite D call. CDR1 is LGHNT and CDR2 is FRNRAP in the germline V gene. V was pared by 3 bases and J by 6 bases, with 13 bases between. This CDR3 is built from 14 residues. CDR3 in amino acids: CASGLTPESDTQYF. DNA for the CDR3: TGTGCTAGTGGTTTAACGCCCGAGTCCGATACGCAGTATTTT.

The CDR3 spells CASSLVGAGNEKLFF. CDR3 sequence (DNA): TGTGCCAGCAGCTTAGTTGGGGCAGGTAATGAAAAACTGTTTTTT. This chain joins TRBV11-3 and TRBJ1-4, with D possibly being TRBD1 (5 bases). The CDR3 sequence is 15 residues long. V lost 1 base to trimming and J lost 4 bases, with 10 bases between them. Germline CDR1 reads SGHNT; CDR2 reads YENEEA.

The J gene is TRBJ1-1, the V gene TRBV7-9; D gene unclear. Germline lookup yields CDR1 SEHNR and CDR2 FQNEAQ (reference sequence). Trimming pared 1 base from V and 4 bases from J, leaving 10 bases between. The CDR3 extends over 14 amino acids. The CDR3 DNA is TGTGCCAGCAGCTTAGGAAGCAGGCCCACTGAAGCTTTCTTT. This gives the protein CASSLGSRPTEAFF. The full variable domain, rest sourced from reference TRBV7-9 and TRBJ1-1, is DTGVSQNPRHKITKRGQNVTFRCDPISEHNRLYWYRQTLGQGPEFLTYFQNEAQLEKSRLLSDRFSAERPKGSFSTLEIQRTEQGDSAMYLCASSLGSRPTEAFFGQGTRLTVV.

The chain is built from TRBV30 and TRBJ1-6; possible D gene TRBD1, 5 bases. V was clipped by 0 bases and J by 9 bases, with 15 bases between them. This CDR3 has 15 residues. Germline lookup yields CDR1 GTSNPN and CDR2 SVGIG (reference sequence). For the CDR3, the DNA is TGTGCCTGGAGTGTACGGGGGTCCCAAGGTTCACCCCTCCACTTT. Its protein product is CAWSVRGSQGSPLHF.

The chain joins TRBV4-1 to TRBJ2-6, with D maybe TRBD1 (6 bases). The ends were cut back, 1 base at V and 0 bases at J, with 10 bases in the middle. This CDR3 has 17 amino acids. CDR1 is MGHRA, CDR2 YSYEKL, per germline. CDR3 loop: CASSQGTDPSGANVLTF. The CDR3 DNA is TGCGCCAGCAGCCAAGGGACAGATCCCTCTGGGGCCAACGTCCTGACTTTC.

This chain links TRBV19 with TRBJ1-2, with D tentatively TRBD1 (6 bases). V dropped 5 bases and J dropped 4 bases, with 11 bases sitting between them. Germline CDR1 reads LNHDA; CDR2 reads SQIVND (reference sequence). CDR3 length: 13 amino acids. In nucleotides, the CDR3 is TGTGCCAGTAGTCCCCGGGACACCTATGGCTACACCTTC. Translating gives CASSPRDTYGYTF.

This clone has more than one count but fewer than ten. V gene TRBV18 combines with J gene TRBJ2-1, with 11 bases aligning to TRBD1. Looked up from germline, CDR1 is KGHSH and CDR2 is LQKENI. The CDR3 runs to 16 residues. Trimming removed 3 bases from V and 7 bases from J; junction bases left unmatched: 8. CDR3 loop: CASSPLSGQGVNEQFF. For the CDR3, the DNA is TGTGCCAGCTCACCCCTCTCGGGACAGGGGGTAAATGAGCAGTTCTTC.

The chain carries TRBV5-1 and TRBJ2-1; 9 nucleotides match TRBD2. The V gene end was trimmed by 3 bases and the J gene end by 7 bases; junction bases not matched to a gene: 11. The CDR3 has 16 residues. Germline loops: CDR1 SGHRS, CDR2 YFSETQ. CDR3 sequence (DNA): TGCGCCAGCAGCTCCTTGGGGAGCGGGGGGTCTAATGAGCAGTTCTTC. Amino acids: CASSSLGSGGSNEQFF. Combining the CDR3 with reference TRBV5-1 and TRBJ2-1 gives the whole variable domain KAGVTQTPRYLIKTRGQQVTLSCSPISGHRSVSWYQQTPGQGLQFLFEYFSETQRNKGNFPGRFSGRQFSNSRSEMNVSTLELGDSALYLCASSSLGSGGSNEQFFGPGTRLTVL.

The chain combines TRBV4-3 with TRBJ2-1; 10 bases are shared with TRBD2. Germline V gene sequence: CDR1 LGHNA, CDR2 YSLEER. This CDR3 has 17 residues. The V gene end was trimmed by 4 bases and the J gene end by 6 bases; junction bases not matched to a gene: 12. CDR3 coding DNA: TGCGCCAGCAGCCCGACCCATTTAGCGGGGGGATTCAATGAGCAGTTCTTC. Translating gives CASSPTHLAGGFNEQFF.

The J gene is TRBJ2-3, the V gene TRBV5-1; 12 nucleotides agree with TRBD2. Germline trimming cut 4 bases from V and 4 bases from J; bases unmatched to any gene: 13. The CDR3 consists of 18 residues. Per germline, CDR1 SGHRS and CDR2 YFSETQ. The CDR3 sequence: CASSAAELAGGIADTQYF. CDR3 coding DNA: TGCGCCAGCAGCGCGGCTGAACTAGCGGGGGGTATAGCAGATACGCAGTATTTT.

The genes are TRBV2 and TRBJ1-4; TRBD1 agrees at 7 bases. This CDR3 contains 15 residues. CDR1 is SNHLY, CDR2 FYNNEI, per germline. V trimming: 6 bases; J trimming: 5 bases; junction bases outside the gene matches: 9. The CDR3 is CASSDTGVSNEKLFF. The DNA for the CDR3 is TGTGCCAGCAGCGATACAGGGGTGTCGAATGAAAAACTGTTTTTT.

The chain carries TRBV25-1 and TRBJ2-3; D unresolved. Trimming took off 1 base at V and 0 bases at J, with 8 bases between the two ends. Germline V gene lookup returns CDR1 MGHDK and CDR2 SYGVNS. This CDR3 spans 15 amino acids. Here the CDR3 reads CASSESGRSTDTQYF. The CDR3 bases are TGTGCCAGCAGTGAATCAGGCAGAAGCACAGATACGCAGTATTTT.